Sequencing of this T cell receptor (beta chain) was carried out in a study of blood T cell repertoires in COVID-19. Overall study context: COVID-19 samples, acute and convalescent, were from the United States, Italy and Spain. PBMCs, B-cell-depleted T cells, or T cells were the source of the cDNA or gDNA that made up the material.

In the authors' methods: The assay estimated nucleated cells by amplifying reference gene primers. TCRdb's table, derived via immunoSEQ multiplex PCR, lists solely in-frame clones and lacks some. D and trimming come from the DNA, and the V and J calls and clone size come from that table. The repertoire includes around 80,000 clones, over 70% of them detected once, and 5% to 6% sits in the top ten. With 7 bases removed from V and 3 bases from J, the gap between germline ends came to 9 bases. The V gene's germline CDR1 is DFQATT and CDR2 SNEGSKA (reference sequence). The length of the CDR3 is 11 residues.

Sequenced input: peripheral blood. This sequence joins TRBV20-1 and TRBJ2-5, with a tentative D call TRBD2 (5 bases). The receptor's source is a man aged 45-65 years with active or convalescent COVID-19. CDR3 nucleotide sequence: TGCAGTGTCCTGGGAGAAGAGACCCAGTACTTC. It is translated as CSVLGEETQYF.